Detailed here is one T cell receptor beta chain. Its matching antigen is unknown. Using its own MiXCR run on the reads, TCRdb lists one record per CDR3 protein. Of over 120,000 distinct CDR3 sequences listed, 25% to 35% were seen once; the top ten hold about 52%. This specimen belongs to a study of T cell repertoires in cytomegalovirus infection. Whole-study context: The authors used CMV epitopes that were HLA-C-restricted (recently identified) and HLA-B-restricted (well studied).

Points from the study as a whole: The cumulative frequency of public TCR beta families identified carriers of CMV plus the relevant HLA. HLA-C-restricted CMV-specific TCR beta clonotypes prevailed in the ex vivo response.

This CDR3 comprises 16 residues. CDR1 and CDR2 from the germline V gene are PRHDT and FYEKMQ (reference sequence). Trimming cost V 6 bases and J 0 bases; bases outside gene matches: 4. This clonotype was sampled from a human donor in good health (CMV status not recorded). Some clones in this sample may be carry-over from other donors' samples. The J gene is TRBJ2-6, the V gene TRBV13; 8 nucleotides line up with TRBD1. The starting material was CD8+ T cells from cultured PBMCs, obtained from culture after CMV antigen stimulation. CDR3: CASSHRGNSGANVLTF. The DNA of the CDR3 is TGTGCCAGCAGTCACAGGGGGAACTCTGGGGCCAACGTCCTGACTTTC.